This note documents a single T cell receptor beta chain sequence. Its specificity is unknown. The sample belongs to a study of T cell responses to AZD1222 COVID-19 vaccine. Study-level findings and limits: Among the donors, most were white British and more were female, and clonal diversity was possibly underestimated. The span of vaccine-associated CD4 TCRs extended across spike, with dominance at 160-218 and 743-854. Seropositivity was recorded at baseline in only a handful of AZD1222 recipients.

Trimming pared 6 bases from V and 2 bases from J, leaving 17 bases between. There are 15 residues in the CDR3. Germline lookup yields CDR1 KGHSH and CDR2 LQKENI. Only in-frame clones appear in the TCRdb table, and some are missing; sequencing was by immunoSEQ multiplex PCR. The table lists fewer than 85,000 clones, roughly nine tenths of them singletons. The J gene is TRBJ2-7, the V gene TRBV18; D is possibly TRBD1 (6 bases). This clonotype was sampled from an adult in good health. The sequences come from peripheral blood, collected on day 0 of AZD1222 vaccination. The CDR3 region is CASSPNQGIPYEQYF. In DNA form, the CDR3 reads TGTGCCAGCTCCCCAAATCAGGGGATTCCCTACGAGCAGTACTTC.